These 18 T cell receptor beta chains were all obtained from the same sample, sequenced in a study of cytomegalovirus exposure and HLA in healthy donors. Use of 60 Vbeta and 13 Jbeta primers characterized the PCR. The data were produced by immunoSEQ multiplex PCR, yet TCRdb's version contains in-frame clones alone and is incomplete. There are 75,000 to 80,000 clones in the sample; approximately 81% occur only once, and roughly 9% lies in the top ten. The specimen sequenced was PBMCs. The receptor set was obtained from a woman between 40 and 55 years old in good health and CMV-seropositive.

The chain uses TRBV9 and TRBJ2-1, with D perhaps TRBD2 (5 bases). Trimming shortened V by 3 bases and J by 9 bases, and 10 bases separated the two germline ends. CDR3 length equals 12 residues. Germline V lookup: CDR1 SGDLS, CDR2 YYNGEE. CDR3 protein: CASSAGVPEQFF. CDR3 coding DNA: TGTGCCAGCAGCGCCGGGGTTCCTGAGCAGTTCTTC.

This chain connects TRBV25-1 to TRBJ2-5; a possible D gene is TRBD2 (6 bases). Germline loops: CDR1 MGHDK, CDR2 SYGVNS. The CDR3 covers 13 residues. Trimming took off 1 base at V and 6 bases at J, with 9 bases between the two ends. The CDR3 loop is CASSEFGTQTQYF. In DNA, the CDR3 is TGTGCCAGCAGTGAATTCGGGACTCAGACCCAGTACTTC.

V gene TRBV9 combines with J gene TRBJ2-1, with a possible D match to TRBD2 (7 bases). Deletions cut 5 bases from V and 5 bases from J, with 17 bases between. CDR1 is SGDLS and CDR2 is YYNGEE in the germline V gene. CDR3 length: 15 residues. The CDR3 DNA reads as TGTGCCAGCAGTGTTTGGGGGGGGGCAGACAATGAGCAGTTCTTC. This codes for CASSVWGGADNEQFF.

A remark on this clone: This sample includes further DNA sequences coding for the same CDR3. This chain connects TRBV30 to TRBJ1-2; possible D gene TRBD1, 5 bases. The CDR3 consists of 14 residues. V lost 0 bases and J 1 base, leaving 9 bases between the germline ends. Looked up from germline, CDR1 is GTSNPN and CDR2 is SVGIG (reference sequence). CDR3 bases: TGTGCCTGGAGTGTACAGGTTAATAACTATGGCTACACCTTC. Translation: CAWSVQVNNYGYTF.

This clone was seen a few times. The gene calls are TRBV9 and TRBJ1-4; 8 bases align to TRBD1. This CDR3 has 16 residues. J was trimmed by 0 bases and V by 3 bases; bases with no gene match: 4. The germline CDR1 and CDR2 sequences are SGDLS and YYNGEE. The CDR3 here is CASSGDRFATNEKLFF. The CDR3 DNA follows: TGTGCCAGCAGCGGGGACAGGTTTGCAACTAATGAAAAACTGTTTTTT.

The chain has TRBV9 and TRBJ2-5; 7 positions match TRBD2. The CDR3 extends over 14 amino acids. CDR1 and CDR2 (germline): SGDLS, YYNGEE. Unmatched junction bases numbered 8, after V lost 4 bases and J lost 5 bases. The CDR3 protein is CASSPGGTGETQYF. CDR3 nucleotide sequence: TGTGCCAGCAGCCCGGGGGGTACGGGTGAGACCCAGTACTTC.

V usage is TRBV28 and J usage is TRBJ2-7; 7 bases match TRBD2. The CDR3 length is 15 residues. V lost 5 bases and J lost 2; bases outside the gene matches: 9. In germline, CDR1 is MDHEN, CDR2 SYDVKM. This CDR3 is CASSPGLTPPYEQYF. The CDR3 bases are TGTGCCAGCAGTCCGGGACTAACACCGCCCTACGAGCAGTACTTC.

This chain joins TRBV7-6 and TRBJ2-1, with TRBD1 matching over 8 bases. This CDR3 is 16 amino acids long. Germline V gene sequence: CDR1 SGHVS, CDR2 FNYEAQ. Trimming removed 2 bases from V and 7 bases from J; junction bases left unmatched: 10. As DNA, the CDR3 is TGTGCCAGCAGCTTAATCTATCAGGGGGCCGGTAATGAGCAGTTCTTC. Its translation: CASSLIYQGAGNEQFF.

This rearrangement joins TRBV19 to TRBJ1-2; D not certain. The CDR3 has 17 amino acids. The germline CDR1 and CDR2 sequences are LNHDA and SQIVND (reference sequence). Trimming removed 5 bases at V and 4 bases at J, with 23 bases between. The CDR3 reads CASSATDSRMRTYGYTF. CDR3 bases: TGTGCCAGTAGTGCCACAGATTCTCGAATGCGTACCTATGGCTACACCTTC.

This chain links TRBV28 with TRBJ1-1, with D unresolved. Germline V lookup: CDR1 MDHEN, CDR2 SYDVKM. The ends were cut back, 7 bases at V and 1 base at J, with 13 bases in the middle. This CDR3 has 14 residues. The CDR3 DNA reads TGTGCCAGCACCCCTCCCCCCAGGAACACTGAAGCTTTCTTT. This translates into CASTPPPRNTEAFF.

This chain connects TRBV2 to TRBJ2-5; D possibly corresponds to TRBD2 (6 bases). Germline-derived CDR1 and CDR2 are SNHLY and FYNNEI. V dropped 4 bases and J dropped 5 bases, with 17 bases sitting between them. This CDR3 has 15 amino acids. The CDR3 loop is CASSGTMRAGETQYF. The CDR3 DNA is TGTGCCAGCAGTGGGACCATGAGGGCGGGGGAGACCCAGTACTTC.

The chain carries TRBV11-2 and TRBJ2-1; TRBD1 matches at 8 bases. The V segment lost 5 bases and the J segment 15 bases; nucleotides outside the gene matches: 9. The CDR3 spans 12 residues. In germline, CDR1 is SGHAT, CDR2 FQNNGV. CDR3 sequence reads: CASSVTGTGGFF. DNA of the CDR3: TGTGCCAGCAGCGTCACCGGGACAGGAGGGTTCTTC.

The chain employs TRBV19 and TRBJ2-2; 9 nucleotides line up with TRBD2. Trimming removed 1 base from V and 0 bases from J; junction bases left unmatched: 9. The length of the CDR3 is 19 residues. Germline values: CDR1 LNHDA, CDR2 SQIVND (reference sequence). As DNA, the CDR3 is TGTGCCAGTAGTATAGTTAGGGCTAGCGGGACGGCGAACACCGGGGAGCTGTTTTTT. Its translation is CASSIVRASGTANTGELFF.

This rearrangement joins TRBV7-3 to TRBJ1-1; D remains unclear. Between the trimmed V and J ends, which lost 2 bases and 5 bases, there was a span of 15 bases. The CDR3 runs 15 residues. The germline V gene encodes CDR1 SGHTA and CDR2 FQGTGA. The CDR3 reads CASSLGPRGGTEAFF. Written as DNA, the CDR3 is TGTGCCAGCAGCTTAGGCCCTCGGGGTGGGACTGAAGCTTTCTTT.

This clone has just a few counts. This chain uses TRBV7-2 with TRBJ2-1; 11 bases align to TRBD2. CDR1 and CDR2 from the germline V gene are SGHTA and FQGNSA. The CDR3 has 16 residues. V was clipped by 0 bases and J by 8 bases; unmatched bases: 6. The CDR3 loop reads CASSLALAGGQDEQFF. CDR3 nucleotides: TGTGCCAGCAGCTTAGCCCTAGCGGGGGGTCAGGATGAGCAGTTCTTC.

About this clone itself: The same CDR3 arises from other DNA sequences in this sample as well. The chain has TRBV10-3 and TRBJ2-5, with D possibly being TRBD1 (6 bases). V lost 6 bases and J lost 3, with 14 bases in between. The CDR3 spans 14 residues. Per the germline V gene, CDR1 is ENHRY and CDR2 is SYGVKD. Here the CDR3 reads CAISPLQGKETQYF. DNA of the CDR3: TGTGCCATCAGCCCATTACAGGGTAAAGAGACCCAGTACTTC.

CDR3 region: CASSWAGEEAQYF. In nucleotides, the CDR3 is TGTGCCAGCAGTTGGGCGGGGGAGGAGGCCCAGTACTTC. This chain joins TRBV6-6 and TRBJ2-5, with 7 bases identical to TRBD2. This CDR3 has 13 residues. Trimming at V came to 4 bases and at J to 9 bases, leaving 8 bases not matched to a gene. In germline, CDR1 is MNHNY, CDR2 SVGAGI (reference sequence).

The chain employs TRBV28 and TRBJ1-1, with TRBD1 matching 9 bases. Germline V gene data show CDR1 as MDHEN and CDR2 as SYDVKM. Trimming took 5 bases from V and 4 from J; bases not matched to a gene: 8. The CDR3 extends over 15 amino acids. The CDR3 nucleotides read TGTGCCAGCAGTCCGCCGGGACAGGGACGCACTGAAGCTTTCTTT. It translates to CASSPPGQGRTEAFF.